This TCR beta chain came from a study of T cells in Graves' hyperthyroidism and ophthalmopathy. V was cut by 0 bases and J by 3 bases, with 15 bases left in between. Germline values: CDR1 SEHNR, CDR2 FQNEAQ (reference sequence). The CDR3 extends over 17 amino acids. RNA transcripts gave rise to amplified TCR beta CDR3 regions. HTBI primers were the set used in a first-round RT-PCR of the TCR CDR3. TCRdb reanalysed the multiplex PCR reads using MiXCR and keeps one entry per CDR3 protein. The repertoire holds 500,000 to 650,000 distinct CDR3 sequences, with 15% to 20% as singletons. Ten or more counts support this clonotype.

The source of this sequence is a woman aged 18-29 years with Graves' ophthalmopathy. The material sequenced was blood. The V and J genes are TRBV7-9 and TRBJ2-1; D gene unclear. As DNA, the CDR3 is TGTGCCAGCAGCTTAGCGTTTGGGTCTGACTTCTACAATGAGCAGTTCTTC. This translates into CASSLAFGSDFYNEQFF.